This record concerns one T cell receptor beta chain sequence. The data were produced by immunoSEQ multiplex PCR, yet TCRdb's version contains in-frame clones alone and is incomplete. Among tens of thousands of clones, around 93% were seen once, and the ten largest hold 3% to 3.5%. V gave up 7 bases and J gave up 6 bases; unmatched junction bases: 7. The CDR3 runs 13 residues. Germline CDR1 reads LNHDA; CDR2 reads SQIVND (reference sequence). This sample is part of a study of blood T cell repertoires in COVID-19. This receptor was obtained from a man between 45 and 60 years old with acute or convalescent COVID-19. V usage is TRBV19 and J usage is TRBJ1-1; the match to TRBD1 covers 8 bases. The sample taken for sequencing was peripheral blood. In DNA, the CDR3 is TGTGCCAGTACTAAACAGGGGGTGGCTGAAGCTTTCTTT. The encoded protein is CASTKQGVAEAFF.